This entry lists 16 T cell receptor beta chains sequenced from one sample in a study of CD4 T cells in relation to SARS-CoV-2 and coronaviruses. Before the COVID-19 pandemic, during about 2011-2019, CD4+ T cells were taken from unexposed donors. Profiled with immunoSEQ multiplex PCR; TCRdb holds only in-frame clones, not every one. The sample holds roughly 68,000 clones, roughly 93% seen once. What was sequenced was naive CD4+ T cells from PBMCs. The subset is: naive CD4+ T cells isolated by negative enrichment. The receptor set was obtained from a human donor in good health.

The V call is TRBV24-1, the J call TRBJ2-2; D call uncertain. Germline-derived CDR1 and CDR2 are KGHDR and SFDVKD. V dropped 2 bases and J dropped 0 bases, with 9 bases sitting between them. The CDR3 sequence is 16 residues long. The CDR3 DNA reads TGTGCCACCAGTGATTCGTTATCCGCGAACACCGGGGAGCTGTTTTTT. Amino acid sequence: CATSDSLSANTGELFF.

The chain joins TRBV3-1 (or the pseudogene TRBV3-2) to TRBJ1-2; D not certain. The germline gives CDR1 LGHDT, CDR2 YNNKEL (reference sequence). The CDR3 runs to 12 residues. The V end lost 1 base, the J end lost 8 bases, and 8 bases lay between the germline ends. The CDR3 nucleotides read TGTGCCAGCAGCCAAGGGGTAGGGGGCTACACCTTC. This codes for CASSQGVGGYTF.

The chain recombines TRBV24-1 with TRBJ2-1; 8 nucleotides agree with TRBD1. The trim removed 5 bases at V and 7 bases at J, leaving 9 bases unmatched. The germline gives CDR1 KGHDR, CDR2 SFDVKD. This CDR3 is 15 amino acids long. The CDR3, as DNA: TGTGCCACCAGTGCCACGGACAGGGTTAAGAATGAGCAGTTCTTC. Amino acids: CATSATDRVKNEQFF.

CDR3 protein: CASSLWEQGQGVTNEKLFF. CDR3 bases: TGTGCCAGCAGTTTATGGGAACAAGGACAGGGGGTAACTAATGAAAAACTGTTTTTT. This chain links TRBV28 with TRBJ1-4; 10 bases map to TRBD1. V lost 0 bases to trimming and J lost 1 base; unmatched junction nucleotides: 8. Per germline, CDR1 MDHEN and CDR2 SYDVKM. The CDR3 is made up of 19 amino acids.

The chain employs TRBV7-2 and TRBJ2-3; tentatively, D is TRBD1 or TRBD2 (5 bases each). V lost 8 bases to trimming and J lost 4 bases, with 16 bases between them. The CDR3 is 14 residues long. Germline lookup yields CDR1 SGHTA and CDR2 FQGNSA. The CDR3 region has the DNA TGTGCCAGCCCCCGGGGCAGGGTGCCAGATACGCAGTATTTT. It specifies CASPRGRVPDTQYF.

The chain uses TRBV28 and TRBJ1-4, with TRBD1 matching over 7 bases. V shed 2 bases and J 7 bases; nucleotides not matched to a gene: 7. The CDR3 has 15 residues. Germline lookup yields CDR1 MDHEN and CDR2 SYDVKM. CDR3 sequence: CASSLDRALGEKLFF. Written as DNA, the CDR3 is TGTGCCAGCAGTTTAGACAGGGCTCTCGGTGAAAAACTGTTTTTT. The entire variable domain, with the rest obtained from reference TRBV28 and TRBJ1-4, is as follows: DVKVTQSSRYLVKRTGEKVFLECVQDMDHENMFWYRQDPGLGLRLIYFSYDVKMKEKGDIPEGYSVSREKKERFSLILESASTNQTSMYLCASSLDRALGEKLFFGSGTQLSVL.

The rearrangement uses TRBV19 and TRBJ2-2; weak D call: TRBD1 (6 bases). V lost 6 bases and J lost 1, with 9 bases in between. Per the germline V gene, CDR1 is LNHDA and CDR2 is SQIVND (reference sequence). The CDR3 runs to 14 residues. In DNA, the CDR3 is TGTGCCAGTAGCACAGGGAGGAACACCGGGGAGCTGTTTTTT. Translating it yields CASSTGRNTGELFF.

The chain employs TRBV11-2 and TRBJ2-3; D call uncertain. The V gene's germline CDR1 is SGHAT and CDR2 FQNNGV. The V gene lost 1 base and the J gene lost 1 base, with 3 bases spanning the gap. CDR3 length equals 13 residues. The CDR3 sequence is CASSLAGTDTQYF. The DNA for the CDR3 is TGTGCCAGCAGCTTAGCGGGCACAGATACGCAGTATTTT.

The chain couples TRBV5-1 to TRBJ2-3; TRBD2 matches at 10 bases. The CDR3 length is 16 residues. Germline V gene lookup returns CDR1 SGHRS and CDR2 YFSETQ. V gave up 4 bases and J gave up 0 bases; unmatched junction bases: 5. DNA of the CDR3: TGCGCCAGCAGCGGGAGCGGGAGGGGTAGCACAGATACGCAGTATTTT. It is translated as CASSGSGRGSTDTQYF. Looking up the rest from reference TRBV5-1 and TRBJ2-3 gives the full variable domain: KAGVTQTPRYLIKTRGQQVTLSCSPISGHRSVSWYQQTPGQGLQFLFEYFSETQRNKGNFPGRFSGRQFSNSRSEMNVSTLELGDSALYLCASSGSGRGSTDTQYFGPGTRLTVL.

CDR3 amino acids: CASSQASSPLHF. As DNA, the CDR3 is TGTGCCAGCAGCCAAGCTAGTTCACCCCTCCACTTT. The V gene is TRBV3-1 (or the pseudogene TRBV3-2), the J gene TRBJ1-6; D is undetermined. V was trimmed by 1 base and J by 9 bases, leaving 4 bases between them. CDR3 length: 12 residues. Germline CDR1 and CDR2: LGHDT and YNNKEL (reference sequence).

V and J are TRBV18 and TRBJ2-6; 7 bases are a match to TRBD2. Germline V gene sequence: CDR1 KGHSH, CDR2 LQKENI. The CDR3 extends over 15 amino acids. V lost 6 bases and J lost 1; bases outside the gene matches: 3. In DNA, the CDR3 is TGTGCCAGCTCGACGGGGGGTTCTGGGGCCAACGTCCTGACTTTC. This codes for CASSTGGSGANVLTF.

The CDR3 region is CSVAGANTEAFF. For the CDR3, the DNA is TGCAGCGTTGCAGGGGCGAACACTGAAGCTTTCTTT. The chain employs TRBV29-1 and TRBJ1-1; perhaps TRBD1 as D (6 bases). Deletions cut 4 bases from V and 1 base from J, with 7 bases between. The CDR3 length is 12 residues. Germline-derived CDR1 and CDR2 are SQVTM and ANQGSEA.

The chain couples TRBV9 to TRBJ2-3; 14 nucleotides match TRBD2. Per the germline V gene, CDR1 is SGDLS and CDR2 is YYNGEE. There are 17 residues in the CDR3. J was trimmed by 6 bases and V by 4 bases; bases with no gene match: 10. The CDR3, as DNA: TGTGCCAGCAGCTCCTCGGGACTAGCGGGAGTAGGGGATACGCAGTATTTT. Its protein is CASSSSGLAGVGDTQYF.

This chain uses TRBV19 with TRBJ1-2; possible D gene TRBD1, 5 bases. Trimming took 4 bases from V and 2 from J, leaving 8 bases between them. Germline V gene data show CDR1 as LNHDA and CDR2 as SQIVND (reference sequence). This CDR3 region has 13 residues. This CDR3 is CASSTTANYGYTF. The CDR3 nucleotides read TGTGCCAGTAGTACGACAGCAAACTATGGCTACACCTTC.

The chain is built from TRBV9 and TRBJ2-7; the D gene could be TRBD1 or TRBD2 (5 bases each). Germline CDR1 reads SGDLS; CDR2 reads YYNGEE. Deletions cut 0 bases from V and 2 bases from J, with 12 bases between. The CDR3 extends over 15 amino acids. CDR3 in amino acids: CASSVEAGRTYEQYF. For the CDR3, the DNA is TGTGCCAGCAGCGTAGAGGCAGGGAGAACCTACGAGCAGTACTTC.

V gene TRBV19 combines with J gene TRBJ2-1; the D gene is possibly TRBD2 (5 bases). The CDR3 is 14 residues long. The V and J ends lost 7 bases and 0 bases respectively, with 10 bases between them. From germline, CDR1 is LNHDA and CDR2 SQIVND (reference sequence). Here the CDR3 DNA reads TGTGCCAGTAACCCAGGAGGCTCCTACAATGAGCAGTTCTTC. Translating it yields CASNPGGSYNEQFF.